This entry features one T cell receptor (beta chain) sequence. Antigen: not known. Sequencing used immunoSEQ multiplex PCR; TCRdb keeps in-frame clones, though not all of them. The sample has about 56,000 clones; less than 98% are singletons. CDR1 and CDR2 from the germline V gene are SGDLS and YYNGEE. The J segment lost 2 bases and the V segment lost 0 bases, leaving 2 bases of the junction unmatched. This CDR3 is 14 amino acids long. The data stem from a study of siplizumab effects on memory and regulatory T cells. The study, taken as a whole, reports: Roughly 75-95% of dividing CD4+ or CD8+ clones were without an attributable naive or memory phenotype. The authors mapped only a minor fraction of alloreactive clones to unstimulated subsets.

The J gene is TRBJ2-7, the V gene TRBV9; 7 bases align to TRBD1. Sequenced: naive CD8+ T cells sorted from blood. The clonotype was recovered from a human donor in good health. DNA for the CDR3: TGTGCCAGCAGCGTAGCCGGGACAGCCTACGAGCAGTACTTC. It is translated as CASSVAGTAYEQYF. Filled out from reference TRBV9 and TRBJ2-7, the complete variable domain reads DSGVTQTPKHLITATGQRVTLRCSPRSGDLSVYWYQQSLDQGLQFLIQYYNGEERAKGNILERFSAQQFPDLHSELNLSSLELGDSALYFCASSVAGTAYEQYFGPGTRLTVT.